A single sample gave rise to the 21 T cell receptor beta chains below, sequenced in a study of blood T cell repertoires in COVID-19. Some clones are missing from TCRdb's copy, which holds only in-frame ones; the method was immunoSEQ multiplex PCR. The sample carries about 280,000 clones, about nine tenths recorded once. The sequencing sample was made of peripheral blood. These receptors came from a woman aged 45-65 years who had recovered from COVID-19.

This clone was seen only once. J is TRBJ1-3 and V is TRBV4-1, with 7 bases matching TRBD1. Germline V gene data show CDR1 as MGHRA and CDR2 as YSYEKL. V dropped 0 bases and J dropped 0; count of bases not matched to a gene: 14. This CDR3 spans 20 amino acids. The CDR3 DNA is TGCGCCAGCAGCCAAGAGCGGGGACAGATTCTTGGGAGCTCTGGAAACACCATATATTTT. The encoded protein is CASSQERGQILGSSGNTIYF.

The chain recombines TRBV5-6 with TRBJ1-2; TRBD1 matches at 9 bases. V dropped 3 bases and J dropped 8; count of bases not matched to a gene: 11. The CDR3 has 15 residues. Germline CDR1 is SGHDT and CDR2 is YYEEEE. The CDR3 bases are TGTGCCAGCAGCTCCCCTCCCGGACAGGGGACCGGCTACACCTTC. This sequence encodes CASSSPPGQGTGYTF. Full variable domain (missing parts from reference TRBV5-6 and TRBJ1-2): DAGVTQSPTHLIKTRGQQVTLRCSPKSGHDTVSWYQQALGQGPQFIFQYYEEEERQRGNFPDRFSGHQFPNYSSELNVNALLLGDSALYLCASSSPPGQGTGYTFGSGTRLTVV.

This clone was seen more than once but under ten times. The chain combines TRBV5-1 with TRBJ1-2, with D unclear. CDR1 and CDR2 (germline): SGHRS, YFSETQ. This CDR3 is built from 13 residues. The V end was cut by 0 bases, the J end by 8 bases, with 11 bases between. CDR3 nucleotides: TGCGCCAGCAGCTTGGCCTTCGGGGAAGGCTACACCTTC. Encoded protein: CASSLAFGEGYTF.

This chain connects TRBV9 to TRBJ1-3, with a weak D call TRBD1 (5 bases). V dropped 3 bases and J dropped 0 bases, with 22 bases sitting between them. Germline CDR1 is SGDLS and CDR2 is YYNGEE. CDR3 length equals 19 residues. CDR3 sequence reads: CASSDRTGTSINSGNTIYF. For the CDR3, the DNA is TGTGCCAGCAGCGATCGAACAGGAACTTCAATCAACTCTGGAAACACCATATATTTT.

The V and J genes are TRBV5-6 and TRBJ2-3, with D tentatively TRBD1 (6 bases). V was cut by 2 bases and J by 2 bases, with 9 bases left in between. The germline CDR1 and CDR2 sequences are SGHDT and YYEEEE. The CDR3 length is 14 residues. The CDR3 here is CASSLGQLTDTQYF. DNA of the CDR3: TGTGCCAGCAGCTTAGGACAGCTCACAGATACGCAGTATTTT.

The table lists this clone with a few counts. The V call is TRBV3-1 (or the pseudogene TRBV3-2), the J call TRBJ2-2; D is unclear. Germline V CDR1 and CDR2: LGHDT, YNNKEL (reference sequence). V lost 1 base to trimming and J lost 0 bases, with 9 bases between them. The CDR3 totals 16 residues. The CDR3 DNA sequence: TGTGCCAGCAGCCAAGTAATCCCCCCGAACACCGGGGAGCTGTTTTTT. The encoded protein is CASSQVIPPNTGELFF.

The chain combines TRBV12-3 or TRBV12-4 with TRBJ1-2; no clear D gene. The V end lost 6 bases, the J end lost 8 bases, and 16 bases lay between the germline ends. The CDR3 length is 13 residues. The chain's CDR3 is CASSLYNAGGYTF. CDR3 bases: TGTGCCAGCAGCCTATATAATGCGGGCGGCTACACCTTC.

This chain connects TRBV5-1 to TRBJ1-1, with TRBD1 matching over 11 bases. The CDR3 covers 16 residues. Germline V gene sequence: CDR1 SGHRS, CDR2 YFSETQ. The ends lost 4 bases at V and 0 bases at J; junction bases unmatched: 5. The CDR3 spells CASSLRTGGLNTEAFF. CDR3 sequence (DNA): TGCGCCAGCAGCCTTAGGACAGGGGGCTTGAACACTGAAGCTTTCTTT. The full variable domain, its missing parts supplied by reference TRBV5-1 and TRBJ1-1, is KAGVTQTPRYLIKTRGQQVTLSCSPISGHRSVSWYQQTPGQGLQFLFEYFSETQRNKGNFPGRFSGRQFSNSRSEMNVSTLELGDSALYLCASSLRTGGLNTEAFFGQGTRLTVV.

The V call is TRBV29-1, the J call TRBJ1-3; TRBD1 is a possible D gene (6 bases). Trimming took 6 bases from V and 4 from J, leaving 13 bases between them. The V gene's germline CDR1 is SQVTM and CDR2 ANQGSEA. The CDR3 is made up of 13 amino acids. This CDR3 is CSVSGGGGNTIYF. The CDR3 coding sequence is TGCAGCGTCTCGGGAGGGGGGGGAAACACCATATATTTT.

The chain uses TRBV7-2 and TRBJ2-7; perhaps TRBD2 as D (6 bases). Deletions cut 3 bases from V and 7 bases from J, with 10 bases between. The CDR3 is 12 amino acids. Per the germline V gene, CDR1 is SGHTA and CDR2 is FQGNSA. The CDR3 region is CASSFGRWEQYF. DNA for the CDR3: TGTGCCAGCAGCTTTGGGAGGTGGGAGCAGTACTTC.

Only one count was recorded for this clone. The chain carries TRBV19 and TRBJ1-5; possible D gene TRBD1, 6 bases. V was pared by 2 bases and J by 2 bases, with 10 bases between. The CDR3 extends over 15 amino acids. Germline assignment: CDR1 LNHDA and CDR2 SQIVND (reference sequence). The CDR3 here is CASSITAGGNQPQHF. In DNA form, the CDR3 reads TGTGCCAGTAGTATAACGGCAGGGGGCAATCAGCCCCAGCATTTT.

This clone showed up just once. The chain links TRBV7-3 to TRBJ2-2; 7 nucleotides line up with TRBD1. Trimming at V came to 2 bases and at J to 5 bases, leaving 5 bases not matched to a gene. The CDR3 totals 15 residues. Germline values: CDR1 SGHTA, CDR2 FQGTGA. The CDR3 DNA reads TGTGCCAGCAGCTTACGGGCGACAGGGACCGGGGAGCTGTTTTTT. Amino acid sequence: CASSLRATGTGELFF.

This clone was observed a handful of times. The chain employs TRBV5-1 and TRBJ2-7; D unclear. The CDR3 runs 14 residues. Trimming shortened V by 0 bases and J by 0 bases, and 7 bases separated the two germline ends. Per the germline V gene, CDR1 is SGHRS and CDR2 is YFSETQ. CDR3 amino acids: CASSLGQISYEQYF. CDR3 nucleotides: TGCGCCAGCAGCTTGGGTCAGATCTCCTACGAGCAGTACTTC.

This chain joins TRBV6-2 or TRBV6-3 and TRBJ2-2, with 7 bases lining up with TRBD1. J was trimmed by 4 bases and V by 6 bases; bases with no gene match: 8. CDR1 MNHEY and CDR2 SVGEGT come from the germline V gene. The CDR3 spans 15 residues. CDR3 in amino acids: CASSAGTEVTGELFF. For the CDR3, the DNA is TGTGCCAGCAGCGCCGGGACAGAGGTCACCGGGGAGCTGTTTTTT.

This chain joins TRBV20-1 and TRBJ1-1; 7 bases fit TRBD1. J was trimmed by 0 bases and V by 3 bases; bases with no gene match: 10. The CDR3 length is 16 residues. Germline-derived CDR1 and CDR2 are DFQATT and SNEGSKA (reference sequence). CDR3 DNA sequence: TGCAGTGCTAGTGTTTATAGGACAGGTGTGAACACTGAAGCTTTCTTT. Residues: CSASVYRTGVNTEAFF.

The chain carries TRBV6-1 and TRBJ2-7; 9 nucleotides match TRBD2. This CDR3 spans 16 amino acids. V lost 0 bases to trimming and J lost 3 bases; unmatched junction nucleotides: 6. The germline CDR1 and CDR2 sequences are MNHNS and SASEGT. CDR3 DNA: TGTGCCAGCAGTGAAGCCCCGGCTAGCGGGATCTACGAGCAGTACTTC. It encodes CASSEAPASGIYEQYF.

The chain combines TRBV30 with TRBJ1-5; TRBD1 is a possible D gene (5 bases). Germline CDR1 reads GTSNPN; CDR2 reads SVGIG (reference sequence). V gave up 3 bases and J gave up 2 bases, with 20 bases separating them. The CDR3 is 17 amino acids. CDR3: CAWSPVVLGRGNQPQHF. The DNA of the CDR3 is TGTGCCTGGAGCCCTGTCGTTTTGGGCAGGGGCAATCAGCCCCAGCATTTT.

V is TRBV10-3 and J is TRBJ1-2, with 8 bases fitting TRBD1. Germline-derived CDR1 and CDR2 are ENHRY and SYGVKD. The ends lost 8 bases at V and 1 base at J; junction bases unmatched: 3. The CDR3 length is 13 residues. Written as DNA, the CDR3 is TGTGCCATCGGGACAGGTGTTAACTATGGCTACACCTTC. It translates to CAIGTGVNYGYTF.

About this clone itself: Other DNA sequences of this sample code for an identical CDR3. The chain recombines TRBV5-1 with TRBJ1-2; a weak D match, TRBD1 (6 bases). This CDR3 region has 15 residues. Germline V CDR1 and CDR2: SGHRS, YFSETQ. Between the trimmed V and J ends, which lost 0 bases and 3 bases, there was a span of 12 bases. CDR3 protein: CASSLGQGRDYGYTF. Here the CDR3 DNA reads TGCGCCAGCAGCTTGGGGCAGGGGCGAGACTATGGCTACACCTTC.

The V call is TRBV5-1, the J call TRBJ2-3, with unresolved D. Looked up from germline, CDR1 is SGHRS and CDR2 is YFSETQ. V was pared by 0 bases and J by 4 bases, with 9 bases between. The CDR3 is 14 residues long. CDR3 protein: CASSLVSRADTQYF. The CDR3 DNA reads as TGCGCCAGCAGCTTGGTATCTCGGGCAGATACGCAGTATTTT.

The chain carries TRBV7-3 and TRBJ1-2; D gene uncertain. This CDR3 contains 11 residues. From germline, CDR1 is SGHTA and CDR2 FQGTGA. V was pared by 1 base and J by 8 bases, with 5 bases between. DNA of the CDR3: TGTGCCAGCAGCTTAAGGGCCGGCTACACCTTC. Encoded protein: CASSLRAGYTF.